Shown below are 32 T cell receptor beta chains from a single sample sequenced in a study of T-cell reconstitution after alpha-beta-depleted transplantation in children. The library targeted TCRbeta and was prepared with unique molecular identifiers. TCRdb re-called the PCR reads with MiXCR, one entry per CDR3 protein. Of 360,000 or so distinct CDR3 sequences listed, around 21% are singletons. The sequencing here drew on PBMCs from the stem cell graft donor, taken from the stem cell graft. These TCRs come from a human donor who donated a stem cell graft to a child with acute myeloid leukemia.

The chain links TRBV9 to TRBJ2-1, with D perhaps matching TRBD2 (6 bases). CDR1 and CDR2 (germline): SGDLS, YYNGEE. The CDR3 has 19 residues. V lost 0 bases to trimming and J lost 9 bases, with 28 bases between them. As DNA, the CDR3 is TGTGCCAGCAGCGTAGGTATCGGTACGGTAGCGGCCGCGTATGTTGAGCAGTTCTTC. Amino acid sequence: CASSVGIGTVAAAYVEQFF. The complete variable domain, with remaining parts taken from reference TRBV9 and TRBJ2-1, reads DSGVTQTPKHLITATGQRVTLRCSPRSGDLSVYWYQQSLDQGLQFLIQYYNGEERAKGNILERFSAQQFPDLHSELNLSSLELGDSALYFCASSVGIGTVAAAYVEQFFGPGTRLTVL.

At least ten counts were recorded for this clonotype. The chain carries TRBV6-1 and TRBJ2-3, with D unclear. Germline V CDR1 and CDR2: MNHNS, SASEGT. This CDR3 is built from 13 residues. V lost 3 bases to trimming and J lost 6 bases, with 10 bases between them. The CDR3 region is CASSDRWLDTQYF. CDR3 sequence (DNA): TGTGCCAGCAGTGATCGGTGGCTTGATACGCAGTATTTT.

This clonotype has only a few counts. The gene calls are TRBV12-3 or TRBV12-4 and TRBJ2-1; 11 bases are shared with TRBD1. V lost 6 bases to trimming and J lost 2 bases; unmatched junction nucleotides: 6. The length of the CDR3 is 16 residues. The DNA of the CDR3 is TGTGCCAGCAGCTGGGACAGGGGGAATACCTACAATGAGCAGTTCTTC. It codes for CASSWDRGNTYNEQFF.

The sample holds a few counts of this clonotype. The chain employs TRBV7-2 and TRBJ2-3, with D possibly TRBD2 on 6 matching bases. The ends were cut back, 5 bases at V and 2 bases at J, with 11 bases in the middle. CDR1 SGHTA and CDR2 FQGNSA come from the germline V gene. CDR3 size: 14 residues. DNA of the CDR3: TGTGCCAGCAGCACGGGACTCACCACAGATACGCAGTATTTT. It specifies CASSTGLTTDTQYF.

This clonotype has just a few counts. CDR3: CASSALEGYGYTF. CDR3 bases: TGTGCCAGCAGCGCGCTTGAGGGCTATGGCTACACCTTC. The chain has TRBV9 and TRBJ1-2; D remains unclear. Trimming took off 3 bases at V and 4 bases at J, with 10 bases between the two ends. Germline V gives CDR1 SGDLS, CDR2 YYNGEE. This CDR3 is built from 13 residues.

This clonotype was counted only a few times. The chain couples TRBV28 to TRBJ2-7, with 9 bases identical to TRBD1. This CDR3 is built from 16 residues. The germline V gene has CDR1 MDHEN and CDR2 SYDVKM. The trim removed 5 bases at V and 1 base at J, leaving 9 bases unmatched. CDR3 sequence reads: CASSHPGTGSSYEQYF. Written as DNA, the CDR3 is TGTGCCAGCAGTCACCCCGGGACAGGGAGTTCCTACGAGCAGTACTTC.

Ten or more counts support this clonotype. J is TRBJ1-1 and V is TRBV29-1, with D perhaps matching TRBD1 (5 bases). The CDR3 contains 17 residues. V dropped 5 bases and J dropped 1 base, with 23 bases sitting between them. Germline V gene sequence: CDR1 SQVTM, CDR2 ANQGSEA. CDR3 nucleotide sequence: TGCAGCGTTAAGCCCCGGAGGGGCCCCGATAGGAACACTGAAGCTTTCTTT. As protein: CSVKPRRGPDRNTEAFF. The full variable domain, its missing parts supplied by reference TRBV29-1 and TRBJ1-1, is SAVISQKPSRDICQRGTSLTIQCQVDSQVTMMFWYRQQPGQSLTLIATANQGSEATYESGFVIDKFPISRPNLTFSTLTVSNMSPEDSSIYLCSVKPRRGPDRNTEAFFGQGTRLTVV.

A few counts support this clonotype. The CDR3 coding sequence is TGCGCCAGCAGCACAAGCGTCAGCACAGATACGCAGTATTTT. It specifies CASSTSVSTDTQYF. The gene calls are TRBV5-1 and TRBJ2-3; unclear D gene. CDR3 length: 14 amino acids. Germline values: CDR1 SGHRS, CDR2 YFSETQ. The V and J ends lost 4 bases and 0 bases respectively, with 9 bases between them.

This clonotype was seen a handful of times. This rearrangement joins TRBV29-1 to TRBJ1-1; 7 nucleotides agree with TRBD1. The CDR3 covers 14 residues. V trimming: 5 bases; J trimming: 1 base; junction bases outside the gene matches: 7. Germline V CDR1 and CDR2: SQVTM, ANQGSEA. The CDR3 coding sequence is TGCAGCGTTCGCAGGGGGAGGGGGAACACTGAAGCTTTCTTT. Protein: CSVRRGRGNTEAFF.

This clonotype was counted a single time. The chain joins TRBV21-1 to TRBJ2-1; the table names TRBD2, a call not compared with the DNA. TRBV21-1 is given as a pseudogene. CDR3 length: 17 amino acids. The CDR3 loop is CASSERASGSSYNEQFF. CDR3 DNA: TGTGCCAGCAGTGAGAGGGCTAGCGGGAGCTCCTACAATGAGCAGTTCTTC.

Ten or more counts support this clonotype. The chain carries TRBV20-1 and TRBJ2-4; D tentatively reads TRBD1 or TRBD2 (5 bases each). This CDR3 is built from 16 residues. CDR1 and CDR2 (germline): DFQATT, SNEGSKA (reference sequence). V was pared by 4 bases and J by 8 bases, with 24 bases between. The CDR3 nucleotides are TGCAGTGCTACAGAGAGGAATGTAGGGGCGGGTGACATTCAGTACTTC. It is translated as CSATERNVGAGDIQYF.

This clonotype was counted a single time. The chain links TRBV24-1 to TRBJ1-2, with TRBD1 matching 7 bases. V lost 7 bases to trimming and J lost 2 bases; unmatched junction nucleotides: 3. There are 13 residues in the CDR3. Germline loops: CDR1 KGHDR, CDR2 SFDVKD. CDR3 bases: TGTGCCACCAGCCTGGGACAGAACTATGGCTACACCTTC. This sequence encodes CATSLGQNYGYTF.

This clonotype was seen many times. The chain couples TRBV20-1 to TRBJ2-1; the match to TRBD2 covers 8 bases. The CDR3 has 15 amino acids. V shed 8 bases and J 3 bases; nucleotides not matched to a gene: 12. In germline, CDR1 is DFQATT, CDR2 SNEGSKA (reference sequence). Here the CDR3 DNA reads TGCAGTCTCATTATAGGACTAGCTCTCTACAATGAGCAGTTCTTC. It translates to CSLIIGLALYNEQFF.

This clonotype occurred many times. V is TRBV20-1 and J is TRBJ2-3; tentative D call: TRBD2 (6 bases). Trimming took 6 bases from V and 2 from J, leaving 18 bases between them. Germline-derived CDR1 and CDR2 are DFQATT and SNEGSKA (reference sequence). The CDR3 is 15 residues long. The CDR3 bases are TGCAGTGCCGCGGGTGGGCGGGGCTACACAGATACGCAGTATTTT. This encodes CSAAGGRGYTDTQYF.

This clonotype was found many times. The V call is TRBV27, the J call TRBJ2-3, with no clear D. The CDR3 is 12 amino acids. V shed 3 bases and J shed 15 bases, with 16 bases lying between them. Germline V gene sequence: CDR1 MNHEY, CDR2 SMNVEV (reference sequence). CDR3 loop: CASSFAPGRQYF. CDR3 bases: TGTGCCAGCAGTTTTGCACCGGGTCGGCAATATTTT.

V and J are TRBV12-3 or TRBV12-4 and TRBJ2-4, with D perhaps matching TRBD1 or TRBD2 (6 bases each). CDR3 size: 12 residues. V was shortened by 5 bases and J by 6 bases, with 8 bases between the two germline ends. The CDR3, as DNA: TGTGCCAGCAGTACGGGGGCAAACATTCAGTACTTC. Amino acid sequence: CASSTGANIQYF.

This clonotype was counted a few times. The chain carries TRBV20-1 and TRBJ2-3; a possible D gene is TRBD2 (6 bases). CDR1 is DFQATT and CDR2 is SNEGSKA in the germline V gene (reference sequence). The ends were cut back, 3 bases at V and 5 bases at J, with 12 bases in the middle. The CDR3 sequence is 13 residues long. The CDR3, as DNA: TGCAGTGCTAGGTGGAGGGGTGAAGATACGCAGTATTTT. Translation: CSARWRGEDTQYF.

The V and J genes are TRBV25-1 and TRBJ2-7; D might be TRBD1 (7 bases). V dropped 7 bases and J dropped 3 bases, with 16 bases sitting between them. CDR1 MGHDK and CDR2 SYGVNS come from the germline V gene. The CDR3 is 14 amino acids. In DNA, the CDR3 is TGTGCCAGCACCCCCCCGGGGGACAGCTACGAGCAGTACTTC. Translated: CASTPPGDSYEQYF.

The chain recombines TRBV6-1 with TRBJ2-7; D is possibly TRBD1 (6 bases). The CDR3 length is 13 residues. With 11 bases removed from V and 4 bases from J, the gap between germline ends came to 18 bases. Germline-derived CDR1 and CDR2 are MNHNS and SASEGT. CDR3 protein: CAGQLGPAYEQYF. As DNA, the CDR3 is TGTGCCGGACAGCTCGGGCCGGCTTACGAGCAGTACTTC.

The CDR3 DNA follows: TGCGCCAGCAGCTCGATAGGACAGGGGAACACCGGGGAGCTGTTTTTT. Residues: CASSSIGQGNTGELFF. V and J are TRBV5-1 and TRBJ2-2, with 8 bases that match TRBD1. The CDR3 runs 16 residues. Trimming removed 3 bases from V and 1 base from J; junction bases left unmatched: 5. Germline V lookup: CDR1 SGHRS, CDR2 YFSETQ.

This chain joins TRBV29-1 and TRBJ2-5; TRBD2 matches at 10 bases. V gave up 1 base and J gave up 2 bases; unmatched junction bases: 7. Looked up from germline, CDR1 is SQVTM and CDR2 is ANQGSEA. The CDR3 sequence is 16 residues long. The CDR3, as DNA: TGCAGCGTTGAAGGTCCTAGCGGGAGAGGGCAAGAGACCCAGTACTTC. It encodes CSVEGPSGRGQETQYF.

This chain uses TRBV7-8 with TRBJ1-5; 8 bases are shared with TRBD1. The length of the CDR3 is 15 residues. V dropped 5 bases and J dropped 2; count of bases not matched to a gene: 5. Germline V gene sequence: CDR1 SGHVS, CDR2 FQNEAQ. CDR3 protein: CASSTGQEGNQPQHF. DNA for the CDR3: TGTGCCAGCAGCACGGGACAGGAGGGCAATCAGCCCCAGCATTTT. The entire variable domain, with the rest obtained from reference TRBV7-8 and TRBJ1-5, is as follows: GAGVSQSPRYKVAKRGQDVALRCDPISGHVSLFWYQQALGQGPEFLTYFQNEAQLDKSGLPSDRFFAERPEGSVSTLKIQRTQQEDSAVYLCASSTGQEGNQPQHFGDGTRLSIL.

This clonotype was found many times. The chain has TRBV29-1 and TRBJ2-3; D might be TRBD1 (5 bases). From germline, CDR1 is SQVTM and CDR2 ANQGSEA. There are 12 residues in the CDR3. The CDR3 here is CSVPQAGDTQYF. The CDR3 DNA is TGCAGTGTCCCACAGGCCGGGGATACGCAGTATTTT.

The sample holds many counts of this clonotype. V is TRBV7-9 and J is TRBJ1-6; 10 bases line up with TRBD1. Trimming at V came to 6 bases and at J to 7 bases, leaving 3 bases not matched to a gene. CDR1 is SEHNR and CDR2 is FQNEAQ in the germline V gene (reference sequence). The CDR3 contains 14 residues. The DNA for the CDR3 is TGTGCCAGCAGAGGGACAGGGGAAAATTCACCCCTCCACTTT. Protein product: CASRGTGENSPLHF.

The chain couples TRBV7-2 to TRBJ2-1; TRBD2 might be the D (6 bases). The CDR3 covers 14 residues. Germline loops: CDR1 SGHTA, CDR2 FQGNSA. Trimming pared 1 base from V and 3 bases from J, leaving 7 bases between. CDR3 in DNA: TGTGCCAGCAGCTTAGAGGGACTCTACAATGAGCAGTTCTTC. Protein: CASSLEGLYNEQFF.

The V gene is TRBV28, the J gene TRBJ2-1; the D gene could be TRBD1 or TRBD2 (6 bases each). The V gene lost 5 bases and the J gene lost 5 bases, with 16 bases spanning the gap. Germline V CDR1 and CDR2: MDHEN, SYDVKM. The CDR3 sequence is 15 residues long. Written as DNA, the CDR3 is TGTGCCAGCAGTCTCCAGGGGCGGGGAAACAATGAGCAGTTCTTC. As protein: CASSLQGRGNNEQFF.

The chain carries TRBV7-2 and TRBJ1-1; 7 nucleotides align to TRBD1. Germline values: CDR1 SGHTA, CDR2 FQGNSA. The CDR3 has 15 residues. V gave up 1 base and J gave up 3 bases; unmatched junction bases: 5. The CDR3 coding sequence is TGTGCCAGCAGCTTAGGCGGGACAGTTTACACTGAAGCTTTCTTT. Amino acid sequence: CASSLGGTVYTEAFF.

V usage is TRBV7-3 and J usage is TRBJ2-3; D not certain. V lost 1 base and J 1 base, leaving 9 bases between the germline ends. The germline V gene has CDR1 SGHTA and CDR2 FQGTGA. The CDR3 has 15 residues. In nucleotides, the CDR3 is TGTGCCAGCAGCTTAAAGAACGGAGGCACAGATACGCAGTATTTT. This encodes CASSLKNGGTDTQYF.

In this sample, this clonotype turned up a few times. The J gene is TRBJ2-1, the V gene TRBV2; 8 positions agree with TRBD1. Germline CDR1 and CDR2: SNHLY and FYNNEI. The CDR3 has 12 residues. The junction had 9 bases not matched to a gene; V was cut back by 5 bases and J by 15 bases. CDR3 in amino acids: CASSRTGTGGFF. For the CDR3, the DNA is TGTGCCAGCAGTAGGACAGGGACCGGCGGGTTCTTC.

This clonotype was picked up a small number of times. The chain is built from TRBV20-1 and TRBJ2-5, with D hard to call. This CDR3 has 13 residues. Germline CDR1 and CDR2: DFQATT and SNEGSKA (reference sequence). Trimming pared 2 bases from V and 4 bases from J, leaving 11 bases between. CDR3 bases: TGCAGTGCTAGACCCCCGGGCGGAGAGACCCAGTACTTC. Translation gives CSARPPGGETQYF.

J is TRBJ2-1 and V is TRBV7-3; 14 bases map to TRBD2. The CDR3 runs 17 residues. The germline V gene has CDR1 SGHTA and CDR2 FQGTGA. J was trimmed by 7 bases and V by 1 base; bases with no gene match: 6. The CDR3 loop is CASSLRLAGGTGNEQFF. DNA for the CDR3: TGTGCCAGCAGCTTAAGACTAGCGGGAGGGACGGGGAATGAGCAGTTCTTC.

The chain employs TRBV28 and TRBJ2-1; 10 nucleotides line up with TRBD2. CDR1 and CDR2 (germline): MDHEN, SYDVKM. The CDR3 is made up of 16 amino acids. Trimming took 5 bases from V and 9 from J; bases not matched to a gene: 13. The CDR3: CASSVNGLAGVGEQFF. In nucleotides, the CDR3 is TGTGCCAGCAGTGTAAACGGGCTAGCGGGAGTGGGTGAGCAGTTCTTC.